This passage covers 5 T cell receptor beta chains from one sample sequenced in a study of blood T cell repertoires in COVID-19. Repertoires were generated with immunoSEQ multiplex PCR, while TCRdb's copy carries only in-frame clones and drops some. Here the sample spans 70,000 or so clones, 76% being singletons. The specimen sequenced was peripheral blood. The receptor source for this set is a man aged 60-69 years with COVID-19, enrolled during active disease.

The chain combines TRBV7-2 with TRBJ1-5; tentatively, D is TRBD1 (5 bases). V shed 5 bases and J shed 7 bases, with 9 bases lying between them. The germline V gene encodes CDR1 SGHTA and CDR2 FQGNSA. This CDR3 has 12 amino acids. CDR3 in amino acids: CASSRGGQPQHF. The CDR3 coding sequence is TGTGCCAGCAGCCGCGGGGGACAGCCCCAGCATTTT.

The J gene is TRBJ2-5, the V gene TRBV5-6; D possibly corresponds to TRBD2 (6 bases). The germline gives CDR1 SGHDT, CDR2 YYEEEE. Trimming took off 0 bases at V and 5 bases at J, with 14 bases between the two ends. The CDR3 contains 15 residues. The CDR3 loop is CASSLVAGSGETQYF. The CDR3, as DNA: TGTGCCAGCAGCTTGGTGGCGGGATCGGGGGAGACCCAGTACTTC.

The chain carries TRBV27 and TRBJ2-7; 11 bases are a match to TRBD1. The V gene end was trimmed by 1 base and the J gene end by 2 bases; junction bases not matched to a gene: 7. The CDR3 sequence is 17 residues long. The germline CDR1 and CDR2 sequences are MNHEY and SMNVEV (reference sequence). The CDR3 bases are TGTGCCAGCAGTTTATGGGGCCTGGGACAGGGGGCCTACGAGCAGTACTTC. Its translation is CASSLWGLGQGAYEQYF.

V is TRBV10-2 and J is TRBJ2-3; D might be TRBD2 (5 bases). Deletions cut 5 bases from V and 4 bases from J, with 16 bases between. This CDR3 contains 15 residues. The V gene's germline CDR1 is WSHSY and CDR2 SAAADI. CDR3 residues: CASSISRALADTQYF. The DNA of the CDR3 is TGCGCCAGCAGTATCTCGCGGGCCCTAGCAGATACGCAGTATTTT.

The chain combines TRBV10-1 with TRBJ2-5; the D gene is possibly TRBD2 (5 bases). Trimming stripped 5 bases from V and 7 bases from J, with 17 bases between. The CDR3 runs to 14 residues. The germline CDR1 and CDR2 sequences are WNHNN and SYGVQD (reference sequence). The CDR3 nucleotides read TGCGCCAGCAGTCGGGAACAGACATGGGGGACCCAGTACTTC. Translated: CASSREQTWGTQYF.